One TCR beta chain is described in this entry. The data originate from a study of blood T cell repertoires in COVID-19. This CDR3 has 15 amino acids. The V gene end was trimmed by 4 bases and the J gene end by 5 bases; junction bases not matched to a gene: 6. Germline V gene lookup returns CDR1 SGHDT and CDR2 YYEEEE. Clones were sequenced by immunoSEQ multiplex PCR, and TCRdb holds only the in-frame ones, with some missing. The profile shows about 400,000 clones, approximately 86% of them singletons. Cohorts were based on clinical histories the participants reported. The sequencing input was PBMCs or T cells enriched from blood (not recorded which). The rearrangement joins TRBV5-6 to TRBJ2-1; TRBD1 agrees at 10 bases. The TCR was taken from a middle-aged woman with acute COVID-19. The CDR3: CASSPLGTGDNEQFF. The CDR3 coding sequence is TGTGCCAGCAGCCCACTCGGGACAGGGGACAATGAGCAGTTCTTC. The full variable domain, completed using reference TRBV5-6 and TRBJ2-1, is DAGVTQSPTHLIKTRGQQVTLRCSPKSGHDTVSWYQQALGQGPQFIFQYYEEEERQRGNFPDRFSGHQFPNYSSELNVNALLLGDSALYLCASSPLGTGDNEQFFGPGTRLTVL.